The 30 T cell receptor beta chains below come from one sample, sequenced in a study of sequential checkpoint blockade in melanoma. As for treatment: randomized to nivolumab then ipilimumab (arm A) or the reverse (arm B). Measured with immunoSEQ multiplex PCR; TCRdb has only the in-frame clones, and not every one. Counted here are around 9,500 clones, approximately 22% occurring once; the ten biggest clones make up 11% to 15%. Here the sequenced sample was tumor tissue (inferred from file names), taken from a patient given nivolumab and ipilimumab in sequence. All receptors come from a human donor with melanoma.

There are a few counts of this clone. The V gene is TRBV29-1, the J gene TRBJ1-1, with a possible D match to TRBD1 (5 bases). V lost 3 bases and J 0 bases, leaving 14 bases between the germline ends. The CDR3 is 15 amino acids. Germline V CDR1 and CDR2: SQVTM, ANQGSEA. As DNA, the CDR3 is TGCAGCGTTGACAAAGGTGGGACGATGAACACTGAAGCTTTCTTT. Translation gives CSVDKGGTMNTEAFF.

This clone appeared many times. The CDR3 here is CASIRGGITEAFF. The CDR3 coding sequence is TGTGCCAGCATCAGGGGGGGTATTACTGAAGCTTTCTTT. The chain recombines TRBV6-8 with TRBJ1-1; TRBD1 matches at 7 bases. CDR1 is MNHGY, CDR2 SAAAGT, per germline. The junction had 7 bases not matched to a gene; V was cut back by 7 bases and J by 5 bases. This CDR3 region has 13 residues.

This sequence joins TRBV11-3 and TRBJ2-2; 12 bases align to TRBD2. CDR3 length: 16 residues. Germline CDR1 SGHNT, CDR2 YENEEA. The V segment lost 2 bases and the J segment 6 bases; nucleotides outside the gene matches: 4. CDR3 sequence reads: CASSLSPSGGAGELFF. The DNA of the CDR3 is TGTGCCAGCAGCTTATCTCCTAGCGGGGGGGCCGGGGAGCTGTTTTTT.

In regard to this clone: Other DNA sequences in this sample translate to the same CDR3. CDR3 sequence reads: CASSQAGGANTEAFF. CDR3 in DNA: TGTGCCAGCAGCCAAGCAGGGGGCGCGAACACTGAAGCTTTCTTT. The V call is TRBV14, the J call TRBJ1-1, with TRBD1 matching 8 bases. Trimming cost V 1 base and J 1 base; bases outside gene matches: 2. The CDR3 is 15 amino acids. Germline V gene data show CDR1 as SGHDN and CDR2 as FVKESK.

This chain uses TRBV10-1 with TRBJ2-3; possible D gene TRBD1, 5 bases. Germline CDR1 is WNHNN and CDR2 is SYGVQD (reference sequence). Trimming shortened V by 0 bases and J by 5 bases, and 6 bases separated the two germline ends. CDR3 length equals 13 residues. The chain's CDR3 is CASSESGQDTQYF. The CDR3, as DNA: TGCGCCAGCAGTGAGTCGGGGCAAGATACGCAGTATTTT.

This clone was found many times. The genes are TRBV7-7 and TRBJ2-3; tentative D call: TRBD1 (5 bases). CDR3 length: 14 residues. V was clipped by 1 base and J by 8 bases, with 13 bases between them. Germline V CDR1 and CDR2: SSHAT, FNYEAQ (reference sequence). For the CDR3, the DNA is TGTGCCAGCAGCTTAGGACTGCCCCAGGGTACGCAGTATTTT. Its translation: CASSLGLPQGTQYF. Complete variable domain (other parts from reference TRBV7-7 and TRBJ2-3): GAGVSQSPRYKVTKRGQDVTLRCDPISSHATLYWYQQALGQGPEFLTYFNYEAQPDKSGLPSDRFSAERPEGSISTLTIQRTEQRDSAMYRCASSLGLPQGTQYFGPGTRLTVL.

By share of the sample, this clone is medium-sized. The chain recombines TRBV18 with TRBJ1-1; a weak D match, TRBD1 (5 bases). Germline V lookup: CDR1 KGHSH, CDR2 LQKENI. Trimming pared 7 bases from V and 5 bases from J, leaving 14 bases between. The CDR3 is made up of 13 amino acids. The CDR3 coding sequence is TGTGCCAGCTGCAGGGAAGGTAGGACTGAAGCTTTCTTT. It yields the protein CASCREGRTEAFF.

Only a few counts were recorded for this clone. CDR3 protein: CASSVSAGPGRMTNEKLFF. The DNA of the CDR3 is TGTGCCAGCAGTGTCTCCGCGGGACCAGGGCGGATGACTAATGAAAAACTGTTTTTT. The chain links TRBV9 to TRBJ1-4, with a tentative D call TRBD1 (5 bases). The CDR3 spans 19 residues. Trimming left V 5 bases short and J 2 bases short, with 25 bases between. Germline V gene sequence: CDR1 SGDLS, CDR2 YYNGEE.

In this sample, this clone turned up a few times. This chain connects TRBV7-6 to TRBJ1-5; no firm D call. Between the trimmed V and J ends, which lost 3 bases and 6 bases, there was a span of 15 bases. This CDR3 has 15 amino acids. The germline gives CDR1 SGHVS, CDR2 FNYEAQ. CDR3 in amino acids: CASSLELGSGQPQHF. The CDR3 DNA follows: TGTGCCAGCAGCTTGGAGTTAGGATCCGGTCAGCCCCAGCATTTT.

The CDR3, as DNA: TGTGCCAGCAGCCAAGTCTTCGGGGGTGAGCAGTACTTC. Its protein product is CASSQVFGGEQYF. The chain recombines TRBV14 with TRBJ2-7, with a tentative D call TRBD2 (6 bases). Germline V gene lookup returns CDR1 SGHDN and CDR2 FVKESK. Trimming removed 1 base at V and 7 bases at J, with 11 bases between. This CDR3 is 13 amino acids long.

This clone was seen only a few times. The genes are TRBV2 and TRBJ2-7, with D possibly being TRBD1 (6 bases). The germline V gene encodes CDR1 SNHLY and CDR2 FYNNEI. The CDR3 runs to 14 residues. V was pared by 5 bases and J by 3 bases, with 14 bases between. CDR3 DNA: TGTGCCAGCAGTCCTAAACAGGGCCACTACGAGCAGTACTTC. It codes for CASSPKQGHYEQYF.

There are many counts of this clone. This rearrangement joins TRBV11-3 to TRBJ1-4; D unresolved. Trimming took off 2 bases at V and 7 bases at J, with 11 bases between the two ends. This CDR3 spans 14 amino acids. CDR1 and CDR2 (germline): SGHNT, YENEEA. The CDR3 DNA reads TGTGCCAGCAGCTTAATGGGGTTTGGTGAAAAACTGTTTTTT. It specifies CASSLMGFGEKLFF. The variable domain in full, with the rest retrieved from reference TRBV11-3 and TRBJ1-4, is EAGVVQSPRYKIIEKKQPVAFWCNPISGHNTLYWYLQNLGQGPELLIRYENEEAVDDSQLPKDRFSAERLKGVDSTLKIQPAELGDSAVYLCASSLMGFGEKLFFGSGTQLSVL.

The rearrangement links TRBV19 to TRBJ1-1; 7 nucleotides agree with TRBD1. The CDR3 has 15 amino acids. The V gene end was trimmed by 6 bases and the J gene end by 3 bases; junction bases not matched to a gene: 10. The germline V gene encodes CDR1 LNHDA and CDR2 SQIVND (reference sequence). CDR3 DNA sequence: TGTGCCAGTAGCCATGACAGGGACGCGGACACTGAAGCTTTCTTT. Protein: CASSHDRDADTEAFF.

This clone was seen ten or more times. The chain has TRBV11-3 and TRBJ1-1; D gene uncertain. Trimming cost V 4 bases and J 6 bases, with 18 bases left between them. Germline V gives CDR1 SGHNT, CDR2 YENEEA. The CDR3 spans 15 residues. The CDR3 bases are TGTGCCAGCAGCTCCCCTTATCGTAAAACGGCTGAAGCTTTCTTT. Its translation is CASSSPYRKTAEAFF.

V usage is TRBV6-7 and J usage is TRBJ2-1, with D maybe TRBD1 (5 bases). TRBV6-7 is flagged as an ORF with uncertain function. V shed 5 bases and J shed 4 bases, with 21 bases lying between them. The CDR3 spans 17 residues. The CDR3 DNA is TGTGCCAGCAGTGCATACTGGGGCCAGGTTAATTACAATGAGCAGTTCTTC. Amino acid sequence: CASSAYWGQVNYNEQFF.

This clone appeared many times. The chain combines TRBV11-3 with TRBJ2-7; D is possibly TRBD2 (6 bases). The V end lost 5 bases, the J end lost 4 bases, and 15 bases lay between the germline ends. Germline CDR1 and CDR2: SGHNT and YENEEA. There are 14 residues in the CDR3. The DNA of the CDR3 is TGTGCCAGCAGCCCATCTCCTCTAGCGTACGAGCAGTACTTC. It encodes CASSPSPLAYEQYF.

This clone was counted ten times or more. V and J are TRBV11-3 and TRBJ1-1; D gene uncertain. The length of the CDR3 is 15 residues. Germline V CDR1 and CDR2: SGHNT, YENEEA. Trimming left V 3 bases short and J 5 bases short, with 16 bases between. The CDR3 DNA follows: TGTGCCAGCAGCTTGGCGGTCGGCGTCGGTACTGAAGCTTTCTTT. This encodes CASSLAVGVGTEAFF.

This clone was detected only a few times. The chain recombines TRBV28 with TRBJ1-2; 7 nucleotides agree with TRBD1. CDR3 length equals 14 residues. With 7 bases clipped from V and 6 bases from J, the junction kept 11 bases outside the gene matches. CDR1 MDHEN and CDR2 SYDVKM come from the germline V gene. In DNA form, the CDR3 reads TGTGCCAGCAACTTACAGGGGTCCCCTCATGGCTACACCTTC. This codes for CASNLQGSPHGYTF.

This clone was detected a few times. CDR3 sequence: CASSFLAGGTYNEQFF. For the CDR3, the DNA is TGTGCCAGCAGTTTTCTAGCGGGGGGGACCTACAATGAGCAGTTCTTC. This rearrangement joins TRBV28 to TRBJ2-1, with TRBD2 matching 12 bases. The CDR3 runs 16 residues. After removal of 3 bases from V and 2 bases from J, the junction contained 2 bases not matched to a gene. Germline CDR1 MDHEN, CDR2 SYDVKM. Supplemented by reference TRBV28 and TRBJ2-1, the full variable domain reads DVKVTQSSRYLVKRTGEKVFLECVQDMDHENMFWYRQDPGLGLRLIYFSYDVKMKEKGDIPEGYSVSREKKERFSLILESASTNQTSMYLCASSFLAGGTYNEQFFGPGTRLTVL.

This clone was counted at least ten times. This chain uses TRBV7-6 with TRBJ1-3; unclear D gene. Trimming removed 7 bases at V and 0 bases at J, with 16 bases between. CDR3 length: 16 residues. The V gene's germline CDR1 is SGHVS and CDR2 FNYEAQ. The CDR3 DNA follows: TGTGCCAGCACCGGGCCCCGAATGGACTCTGGAAACACCATATATTTT. This codes for CASTGPRMDSGNTIYF.

In this sample, this clone turned up a few times. The chain recombines TRBV28 with TRBJ1-4; D is possibly TRBD1 (5 bases). Trimming shortened V by 2 bases and J by 3 bases, and 19 bases separated the two germline ends. This CDR3 is 18 amino acids long. Germline CDR1 reads MDHEN; CDR2 reads SYDVKM. CDR3 nucleotide sequence: TGTGCCAGCAGTTTACTTTTGGCAGGGAGAGGGGCTAATGAAAAACTGTTTTTT. The encoded protein is CASSLLLAGRGANEKLFF.

The rearrangement joins TRBV14 to TRBJ2-7; unclear D gene. Trimming removed 1 base at V and 5 bases at J, with 9 bases between. Germline V gene data show CDR1 as SGHDN and CDR2 as FVKESK. CDR3 length: 13 amino acids. In DNA, the CDR3 is TGTGCCAGCAGCCAAGTTCGTGGGAACGAGCAGTACTTC. This translates into CASSQVRGNEQYF. Full variable domain (outside the CDR3, taken from reference TRBV14 and TRBJ2-7): EAGVTQFPSHSVIEKGQTVTLRCDPISGHDNLYWYRRVMGKEIKFLLHFVKESKQDESGMPNNRFLAERTGGTYSTLKVQPAELEDSGVYFCASSQVRGNEQYFGPGTRLTVT.

Ten or more counts support this clone. The rearrangement joins TRBV6-8 to TRBJ2-2; TRBD2 aligns across 13 bases. The CDR3 is made up of 16 amino acids. Germline assignment: CDR1 MNHGY and CDR2 SAAAGT. V gave up 6 bases and J gave up 8 bases; unmatched junction bases: 9. The CDR3 coding sequence is TGTGCCAGCAGACTCACCGGGACTAGCGGGGCTGGGGAGCTGTTTTTT. It encodes CASRLTGTSGAGELFF.

This clone was seen more than once but under ten times. The chain is built from TRBV10-3 and TRBJ2-1; a possible D gene is TRBD1 (6 bases). V was cut by 6 bases and J by 8 bases, with 23 bases left in between. The CDR3 is 16 amino acids. Germline V CDR1 and CDR2: ENHRY, SYGVKD. CDR3 loop: CAIRKETGGPFDEQFF. Here the CDR3 DNA reads TGTGCCATCAGGAAAGAGACTGGGGGCCCCTTCGATGAGCAGTTCTTC.

This clone has more than one count but fewer than ten. V is TRBV6-8 and J is TRBJ1-2, with 8 nucleotides matching TRBD1. Unmatched junction bases numbered 15, after V lost 5 bases and J lost 4 bases. From germline, CDR1 is MNHGY and CDR2 SAAAGT. CDR3 length equals 17 residues. The DNA of the CDR3 is TGTGCCAGCAGTAATTCCCGGTGGACAGGGATTTCCTATGGCTACACCTTC. Encoded protein: CASSNSRWTGISYGYTF.

The rearrangement uses TRBV19 and TRBJ1-1, with TRBD1 identical over 12 bases. Losses at the gene ends were 4 bases for V and 6 bases for J; bases not matched to a gene: 6. The CDR3 is 15 residues long. The germline V gene has CDR1 LNHDA and CDR2 SQIVND (reference sequence). This CDR3 is CASSTRDRGLSEAFF. CDR3 coding DNA: TGTGCCAGTAGTACTAGGGACAGGGGGCTGTCTGAAGCTTTCTTT. Variable domain in full (rest from reference TRBV19 and TRBJ1-1): DGGITQSPKYLFRKEGQNVTLSCEQNLNHDAMYWYRQDPGQGLRLIYYSQIVNDFQKGDIAEGYSVSREKKESFPLTVTSAQKNPTAFYLCASSTRDRGLSEAFFGQGTRLTVV.

The CDR3 here is CASSGSRGVEYNEQFF. In nucleotides, the CDR3 is TGCGCCAGCAGTGGATCCAGGGGTGTGGAGTACAATGAGCAGTTCTTC. The chain uses TRBV10-1 and TRBJ2-1, with D tentatively TRBD1 (6 bases). Looked up from germline, CDR1 is WNHNN and CDR2 is SYGVQD (reference sequence). This CDR3 comprises 16 residues. V lost 4 bases and J 4 bases, leaving 17 bases between the germline ends.

This clone was recorded many times. The rearrangement joins TRBV6-1 to TRBJ2-1, with unresolved D. This CDR3 comprises 18 residues. Trimming cost V 1 base and J 7 bases, with 23 bases left between them. The germline V gene has CDR1 MNHNS and CDR2 SASEGT. Here the CDR3 reads CASSEGLTAVSYTNEQFF. DNA of the CDR3: TGTGCCAGCAGTGAAGGTTTGACGGCGGTATCCTATACAAATGAGCAGTTCTTC.

The chain is built from TRBV14 and TRBJ2-7, with TRBD2 matching 11 bases. V was clipped by 0 bases and J by 0 bases; unmatched bases: 7. The CDR3 loop spans 18 amino acids. CDR1 is SGHDN and CDR2 is FVKESK in the germline V gene. Here the CDR3 DNA reads TGTGCCAGCAGCCAAGACCCTAGCGGGGGGCCACGCTCCTACGAGCAGTACTTC. Residues: CASSQDPSGGPRSYEQYF.

The rearrangement links TRBV11-3 to TRBJ2-1; the D gene is possibly TRBD1 (6 bases). Trimming cost V 6 bases and J 7 bases, with 22 bases left between them. Germline V CDR1 and CDR2: SGHNT, YENEEA. The CDR3 is 16 residues long. The DNA for the CDR3 is TGTGCCAGCAGGGCTAAACAGGGTAGAGTTTCAAATGAGCAGTTCTTC. Translated, it gives CASRAKQGRVSNEQFF.